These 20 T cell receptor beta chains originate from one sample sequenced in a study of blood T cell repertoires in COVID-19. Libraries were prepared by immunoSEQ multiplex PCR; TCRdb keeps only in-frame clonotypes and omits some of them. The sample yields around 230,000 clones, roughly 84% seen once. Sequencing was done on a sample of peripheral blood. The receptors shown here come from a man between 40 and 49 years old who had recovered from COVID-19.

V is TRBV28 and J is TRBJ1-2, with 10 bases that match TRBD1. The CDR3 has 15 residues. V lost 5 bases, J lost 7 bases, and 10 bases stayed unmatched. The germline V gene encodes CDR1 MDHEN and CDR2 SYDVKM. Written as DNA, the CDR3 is TGTGCCAGCAGTCCTTGGGACAGGGGATTCGTTGGCTACACCTTC. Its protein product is CASSPWDRGFVGYTF.

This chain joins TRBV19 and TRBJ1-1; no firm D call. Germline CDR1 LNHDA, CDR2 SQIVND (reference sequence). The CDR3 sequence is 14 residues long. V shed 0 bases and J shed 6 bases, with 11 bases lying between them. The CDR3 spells CASSIDRGGAEAFF. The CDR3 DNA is TGTGCCAGTAGTATAGATCGGGGAGGAGCTGAAGCTTTCTTT.

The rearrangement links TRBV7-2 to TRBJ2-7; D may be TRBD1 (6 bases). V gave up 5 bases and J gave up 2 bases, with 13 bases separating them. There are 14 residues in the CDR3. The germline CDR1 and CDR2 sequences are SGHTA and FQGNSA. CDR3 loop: CASSLAGTPYEQYF. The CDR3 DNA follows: TGTGCCAGCAGCCTCGCCGGGACACCCTACGAGCAGTACTTC.

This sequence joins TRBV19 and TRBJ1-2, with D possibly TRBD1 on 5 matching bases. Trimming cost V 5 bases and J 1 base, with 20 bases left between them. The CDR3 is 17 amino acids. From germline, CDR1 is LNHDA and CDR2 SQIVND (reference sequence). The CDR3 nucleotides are TGTGCCAGTAGTGATCCGGGGGGGAAACCTATTAACTATGGCTACACCTTC. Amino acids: CASSDPGGKPINYGYTF.

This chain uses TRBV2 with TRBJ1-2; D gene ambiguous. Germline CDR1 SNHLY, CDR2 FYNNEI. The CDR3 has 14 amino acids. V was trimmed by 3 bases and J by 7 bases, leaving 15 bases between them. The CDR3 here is CASSEKSIYPGYTF. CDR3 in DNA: TGTGCCAGCAGTGAGAAGTCCATCTATCCTGGCTACACCTTC.

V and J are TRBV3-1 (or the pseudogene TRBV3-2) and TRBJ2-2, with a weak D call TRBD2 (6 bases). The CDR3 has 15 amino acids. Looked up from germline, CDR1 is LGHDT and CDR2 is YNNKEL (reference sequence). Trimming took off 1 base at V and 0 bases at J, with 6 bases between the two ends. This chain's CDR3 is CASSQGGANTGELFF. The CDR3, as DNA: TGTGCCAGCAGCCAAGGCGGGGCGAACACCGGGGAGCTGTTTTTT.

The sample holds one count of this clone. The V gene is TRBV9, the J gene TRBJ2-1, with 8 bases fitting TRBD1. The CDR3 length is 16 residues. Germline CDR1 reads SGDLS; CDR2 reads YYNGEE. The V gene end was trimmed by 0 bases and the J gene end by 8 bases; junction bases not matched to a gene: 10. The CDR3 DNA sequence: TGTGCCAGCAGCGTAGTAGGGCAGGGGGCGCTGGATGAGCAGTTCTTC. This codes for CASSVVGQGALDEQFF.

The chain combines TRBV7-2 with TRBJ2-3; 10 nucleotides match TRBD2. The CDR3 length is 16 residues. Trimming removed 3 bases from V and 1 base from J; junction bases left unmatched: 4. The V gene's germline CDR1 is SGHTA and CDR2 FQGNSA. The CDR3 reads CASSFSGTSGTDTQYF. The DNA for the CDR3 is TGTGCCAGCAGCTTTTCCGGGACTAGCGGCACAGATACGCAGTATTTT.

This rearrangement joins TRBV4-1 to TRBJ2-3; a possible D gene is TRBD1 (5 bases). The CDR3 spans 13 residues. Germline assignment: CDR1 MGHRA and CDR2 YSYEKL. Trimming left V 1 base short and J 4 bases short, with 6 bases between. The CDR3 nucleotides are TGCGCCAGCAGCCAAGCAGGGTCAGATACGCAGTATTTT. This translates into CASSQAGSDTQYF.

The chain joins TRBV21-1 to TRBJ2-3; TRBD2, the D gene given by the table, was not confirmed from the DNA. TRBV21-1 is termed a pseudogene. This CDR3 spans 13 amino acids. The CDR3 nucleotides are TGTGCCAGCAGGCCGGGACTTGTCAATACGCAGTATTTT. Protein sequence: CASRPGLVNTQYF.

Here the CDR3 DNA reads TGTGCCAGCAGCTTAGTAGGGGGAGAGTACTATGGCTACACCTTC. It translates to CASSLVGGEYYGYTF. The gene calls are TRBV7-2 and TRBJ1-2; D might be TRBD1 (6 bases). The CDR3 consists of 15 residues. Germline loops: CDR1 SGHTA, CDR2 FQGNSA. The germline V and J ends were trimmed by 1 base and 3 bases, with 12 bases remaining between them.

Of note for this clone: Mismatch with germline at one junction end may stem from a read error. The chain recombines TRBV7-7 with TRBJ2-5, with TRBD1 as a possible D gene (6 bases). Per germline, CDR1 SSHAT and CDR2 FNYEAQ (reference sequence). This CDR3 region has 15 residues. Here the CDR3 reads CASSLRGSPRETQYF. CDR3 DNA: TGTGCTAGCAGCTTAAGGGGGTCACCCCGAGAGACCCAGTACTTC. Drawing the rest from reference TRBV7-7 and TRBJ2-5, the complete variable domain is GAGVSQSPRYKVTKRGQDVTLRCDPISSHATLYWYQQALGQGPEFLTYFNYEAQPDKSGLPSDRFSAERPEGSISTLTIQRTEQRDSAMYRCASSLRGSPRETQYFGPGTRLLVL.

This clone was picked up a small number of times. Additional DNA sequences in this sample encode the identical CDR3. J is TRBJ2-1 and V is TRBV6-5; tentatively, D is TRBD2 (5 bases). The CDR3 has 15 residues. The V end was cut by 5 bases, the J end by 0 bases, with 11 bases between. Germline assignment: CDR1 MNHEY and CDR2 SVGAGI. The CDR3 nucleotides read TGTGCCAGCAGTCCAAGCGGCACCTCCTACAATGAGCAGTTCTTC. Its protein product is CASSPSGTSYNEQFF.

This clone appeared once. The CDR3 spells CASSSSGRGGYGYTF. The CDR3, as DNA: TGTGCCAGCAGCTCCTCGGGGAGGGGTGGCTATGGCTACACCTTC. The V call is TRBV7-2, the J call TRBJ1-2; D possibly corresponds to TRBD1 (5 bases). Looked up from germline, CDR1 is SGHTA and CDR2 is FQGNSA. V was cut by 4 bases and J by 4 bases, with 16 bases left in between. The CDR3 contains 15 residues.

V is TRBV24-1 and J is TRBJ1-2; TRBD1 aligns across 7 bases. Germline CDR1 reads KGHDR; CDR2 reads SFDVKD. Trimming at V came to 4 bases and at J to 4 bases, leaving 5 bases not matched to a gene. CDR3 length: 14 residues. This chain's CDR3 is CATSDQGQSYGYTF. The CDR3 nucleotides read TGTGCCACCAGTGACCAGGGACAGTCCTATGGCTACACCTTC.

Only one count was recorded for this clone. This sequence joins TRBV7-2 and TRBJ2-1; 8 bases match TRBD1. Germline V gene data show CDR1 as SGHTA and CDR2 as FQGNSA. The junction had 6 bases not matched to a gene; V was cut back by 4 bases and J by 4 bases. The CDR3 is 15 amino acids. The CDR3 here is CASSSDRGLYNEQFF. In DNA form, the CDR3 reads TGTGCCAGCAGCTCTGACAGGGGCCTTTACAATGAGCAGTTCTTC.

The CDR3 sequence: CASSQDGALSSYNEQFF. The CDR3 bases are TGCGCCAGCAGCCAAGATGGGGCACTTAGCTCCTACAATGAGCAGTTCTTC. The V call is TRBV4-3, the J call TRBJ2-1; TRBD1 is a possible D gene (5 bases). CDR3 length equals 17 residues. Per germline, CDR1 LGHNA and CDR2 YSLEER. Between the trimmed V and J ends, which lost 0 bases and 0 bases, there was a span of 12 bases.

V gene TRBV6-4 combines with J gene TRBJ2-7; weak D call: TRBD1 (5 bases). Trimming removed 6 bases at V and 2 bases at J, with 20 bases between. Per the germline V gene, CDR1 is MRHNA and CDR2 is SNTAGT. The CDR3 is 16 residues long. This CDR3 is CASSLMGLGCPYEQYF. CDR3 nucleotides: TGTGCCAGCAGCTTAATGGGGCTAGGCTGTCCCTACGAGCAGTACTTC.

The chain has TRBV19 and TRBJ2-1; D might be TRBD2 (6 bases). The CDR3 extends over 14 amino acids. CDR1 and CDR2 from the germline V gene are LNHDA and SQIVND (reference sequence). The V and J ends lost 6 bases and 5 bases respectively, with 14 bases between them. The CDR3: CASSRGGDHNEQFF. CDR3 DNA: TGTGCCAGTAGCCGGGGCGGGGACCACAATGAGCAGTTCTTC.

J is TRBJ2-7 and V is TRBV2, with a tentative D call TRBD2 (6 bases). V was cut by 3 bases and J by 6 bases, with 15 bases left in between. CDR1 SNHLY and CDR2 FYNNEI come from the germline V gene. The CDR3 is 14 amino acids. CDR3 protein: CASSDSRDLSEQYF. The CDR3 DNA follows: TGTGCCAGCAGTGATTCGAGGGACTTGTCCGAGCAGTACTTC. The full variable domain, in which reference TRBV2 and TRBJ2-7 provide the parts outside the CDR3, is EPEVTQTPSHQVTQMGQEVILRCVPISNHLYFYWYRQILGQKVEFLVSFYNNEISEKSEIFDDQFSVERPDGSNFTLKIRSTKLEDSAMYFCASSDSRDLSEQYFGPGTRLTVT.